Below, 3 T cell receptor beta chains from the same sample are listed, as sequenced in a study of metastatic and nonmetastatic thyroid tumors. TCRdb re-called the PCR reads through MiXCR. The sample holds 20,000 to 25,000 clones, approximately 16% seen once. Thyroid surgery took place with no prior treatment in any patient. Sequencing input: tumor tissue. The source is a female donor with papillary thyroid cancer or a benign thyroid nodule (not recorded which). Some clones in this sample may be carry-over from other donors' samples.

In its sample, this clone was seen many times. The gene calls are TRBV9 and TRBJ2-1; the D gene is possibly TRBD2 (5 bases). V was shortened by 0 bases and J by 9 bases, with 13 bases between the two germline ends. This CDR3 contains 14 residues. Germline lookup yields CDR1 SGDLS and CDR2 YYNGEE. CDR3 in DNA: TGTGCCAGCAGCGTAGCGTATCGGGGTGGTGAGCAGTTCTTC. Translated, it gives CASSVAYRGGEQFF.

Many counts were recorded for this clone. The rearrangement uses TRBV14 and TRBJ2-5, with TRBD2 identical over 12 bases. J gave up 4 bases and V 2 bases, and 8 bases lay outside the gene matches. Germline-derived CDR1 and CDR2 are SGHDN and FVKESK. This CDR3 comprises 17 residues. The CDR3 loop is CASSQRLTSGSRETQYF. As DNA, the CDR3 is TGTGCCAGCAGCCAACGTTTGACTAGCGGGAGTAGAGAGACCCAGTACTTC.

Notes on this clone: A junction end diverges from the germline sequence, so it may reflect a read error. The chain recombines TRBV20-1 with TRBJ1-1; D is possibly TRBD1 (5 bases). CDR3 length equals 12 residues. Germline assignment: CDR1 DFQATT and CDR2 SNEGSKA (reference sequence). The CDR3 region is CIFPSRGTESFF. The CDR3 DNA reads TGCATCTTCCCCTCGAGGGGCACTGAATCTTTCTTT.